Below are 26 T cell receptor beta chains sequenced from a single sample in a study of shared clonotypes between healthy human individuals. The method was immunoSEQ multiplex PCR; TCRdb's version includes in-frame clones alone and lacks a portion of them. The table lists approximately 350,000 clones, 96% of them singletons. Material: memory CD8+ T cells sorted from blood. The subset is: CD45RO+ cells pooled with CCR7-negative TemRA cells. Every receptor here comes from a man aged 25-45 years in good health.

The chain has TRBV11-2 and TRBJ2-3, with a tentative D call TRBD2 (6 bases). The V end lost 6 bases, the J end lost 4 bases, and 17 bases lay between the germline ends. The CDR3 runs 15 residues. Germline V lookup: CDR1 SGHAT, CDR2 FQNNGV. This CDR3 reads CASSIRDSGADTQYF. The CDR3 DNA follows: TGTGCCAGCAGTATCCGGGACTCCGGAGCAGATACGCAGTATTTT.

J is TRBJ2-2 and V is TRBV5-4; possibly TRBD1 for D (6 bases). The CDR3 spans 13 residues. CDR1 and CDR2 (germline): SGHNT, YYREEE (reference sequence). The V and J ends lost 2 bases and 6 bases respectively, with 8 bases between them. CDR3 nucleotides: TGTGCCAGCAGCTTAGGGGGATCCGGGGAGCTGTTTTTT. Amino acids: CASSLGGSGELFF.

This chain joins TRBV29-1 and TRBJ2-1; D may be TRBD2 (6 bases). Germline V gene lookup returns CDR1 SQVTM and CDR2 ANQGSEA. CDR3 size: 16 residues. The V end was cut by 4 bases, the J end by 3 bases, with 19 bases between. The CDR3 DNA reads as TGCAGCGTTGCGGGGTGGGCGGGAATAGGCTACAATGAGCAGTTCTTC. It encodes CSVAGWAGIGYNEQFF.

The chain links TRBV25-1 to TRBJ1-6; the D gene is possibly TRBD1 (6 bases). CDR1 and CDR2 from the germline V gene are MGHDK and SYGVNS. The CDR3 runs to 14 residues. V shed 6 bases and J shed 0 bases, with 6 bases lying between them. The CDR3 nucleotides are TGTGCCAGCAGACAGGGCTCCTATAATTCACCCCTCCACTTT. The encoded protein is CASRQGSYNSPLHF.

The J gene is TRBJ1-5, the V gene TRBV19; D is possibly TRBD1 (5 bases). V dropped 2 bases and J dropped 9 bases, with 8 bases sitting between them. The CDR3 is made up of 12 amino acids. The germline gives CDR1 LNHDA, CDR2 SQIVND (reference sequence). The CDR3 DNA follows: TGTGCCAGTAGTATACAGGGTGGGCCCCAGCATTTT. This codes for CASSIQGGPQHF.

The rearrangement uses TRBV5-6 and TRBJ1-5; 10 bases fit TRBD1. The J segment lost 4 bases and the V segment lost 4 bases, leaving 14 bases of the junction unmatched. CDR1 and CDR2 (germline): SGHDT, YYEEEE. This CDR3 spans 18 amino acids. Here the CDR3 reads CASSRQGATVGENQPQHF. CDR3 DNA sequence: TGTGCCAGCAGCAGACAGGGGGCGACGGTAGGGGAAAATCAGCCCCAGCATTTT.

This chain links TRBV7-3 with TRBJ2-7; 8 positions match TRBD1. Trimming removed 2 bases from V and 11 bases from J; junction bases left unmatched: 14. CDR3 length: 15 residues. Per germline, CDR1 SGHTA and CDR2 FQGTGA. CDR3 in DNA: TGTGCCAGCAGCTTAGCCCGGGGACAGGCCCCAGGGGAGTACTTC. Translating gives CASSLARGQAPGEYF.

This chain uses TRBV30 with TRBJ1-2; D is possibly TRBD1 (5 bases). The CDR3 totals 13 residues. CDR1 GTSNPN and CDR2 SVGIG come from the germline V gene (reference sequence). Between the trimmed V and J ends, which lost 3 bases and 6 bases, there was a span of 14 bases. CDR3 protein: CAWRNDRSDGYTF. In DNA form, the CDR3 reads TGTGCCTGGAGAAATGACAGATCAGATGGCTACACCTTC.

Concerning this clone itself: This CDR3 is also generated by other DNA sequences in the sample. The chain has TRBV28 and TRBJ2-7; TRBD1 matches 7 bases. CDR1 is MDHEN and CDR2 is SYDVKM in the germline V gene. The CDR3 has 14 amino acids. Trimming at V came to 6 bases and at J to 0 bases, leaving 5 bases not matched to a gene. For the CDR3, the DNA is TGTGCCAGCAGCTCGGGACAGTACTCCTACGAGCAGTACTTC. Its protein product is CASSSGQYSYEQYF.

This chain links TRBV19 with TRBJ2-1, with 11 positions matching TRBD2. This CDR3 is 16 amino acids long. V lost 1 base, J lost 6 bases, and 5 bases stayed unmatched. Germline loops: CDR1 LNHDA, CDR2 SQIVND (reference sequence). The CDR3 DNA sequence: TGTGCCAGTAGTATAGTTAGCGGGAGGGCCCCCAATGAGCAGTTCTTC. Amino acids: CASSIVSGRAPNEQFF.

This sequence joins TRBV10-2 and TRBJ1-5; tentatively, D is TRBD1 (6 bases). Germline assignment: CDR1 WSHSY and CDR2 SAAADI. Trimming took 8 bases from V and 6 from J, leaving 14 bases between them. The CDR3 sequence is 13 residues long. CDR3 in amino acids: CASAGVRGQPQHF. CDR3 in DNA: TGCGCCAGCGCAGGGGTGAGGGGTCAGCCCCAGCATTTT.

This clone has only one observation. V and J are TRBV2 and TRBJ1-3; no firm D call. Trimming removed 9 bases at V and 2 bases at J, with 14 bases between. This CDR3 has 14 residues. From germline, CDR1 is SNHLY and CDR2 FYNNEI. The CDR3 nucleotides are TGTGCCAGTAACCCCACGGGAACTGGAAACACCATATATTTT. Translating it yields CASNPTGTGNTIYF.

The chain carries TRBV10-3 and TRBJ2-1; 8 nucleotides match TRBD2. Unmatched junction bases numbered 4, after V lost 1 base and J lost 2 bases. Germline values: CDR1 ENHRY, CDR2 SYGVKD. CDR3 size: 16 residues. In DNA form, the CDR3 reads TGTGCCATCAGTGAGTGGCTAGCGGGCACCTACAATGAGCAGTTCTTC. It is translated as CAISEWLAGTYNEQFF.

In its sample, this clone was seen once. The genes are TRBV6-1 and TRBJ2-7; D unclear. Germline V gene lookup returns CDR1 MNHNS and CDR2 SASEGT. This CDR3 comprises 13 residues. V lost 7 bases and J lost 6, with 16 bases in between. The CDR3, as DNA: TGTGCCAGCACGCCGGGCCTCGCGCGCGAGCAGTACTTC. Its translation: CASTPGLAREQYF.

The chain recombines TRBV7-9 with TRBJ2-7; D unclear. Trimming cost V 1 base and J 0 bases, with 13 bases left between them. Germline CDR1 SEHNR, CDR2 FQNEAQ (reference sequence). This CDR3 has 16 amino acids. CDR3 amino acids: CASSLGAGPSSYEQYF. CDR3 coding DNA: TGTGCCAGCAGCTTAGGGGCCGGGCCGAGCTCCTACGAGCAGTACTTC.

The chain carries TRBV19 and TRBJ2-7; D gene uncertain. Germline CDR1 LNHDA, CDR2 SQIVND (reference sequence). The CDR3 consists of 13 residues. V was cut by 2 bases and J by 2 bases, with 7 bases left in between. CDR3 sequence (DNA): TGTGCCAGTAGTATAAGGAACACCTACGAGCAGTACTTC. It specifies CASSIRNTYEQYF. Full variable domain (outside the CDR3, taken from reference TRBV19 and TRBJ2-7): DGGITQSPKYLFRKEGQNVTLSCEQNLNHDAMYWYRQDPGQGLRLIYYSQIVNDFQKGDIAEGYSVSREKKESFPLTVTSAQKNPTAFYLCASSIRNTYEQYFGPGTRLTVT.

In regard to this clone: Other DNA sequences in this specimen translate into the identical CDR3. The J gene is TRBJ1-2, the V gene TRBV28; no clear D gene. Looked up from germline, CDR1 is MDHEN and CDR2 is SYDVKM. The ends were cut back, 3 bases at V and 5 bases at J, with 7 bases in the middle. The CDR3 is 12 amino acids. CDR3 in amino acids: CASSFRVYGYTF. Here the CDR3 DNA reads TGTGCCAGCAGTTTTAGGGTTTATGGCTACACCTTC.

J is TRBJ2-7 and V is TRBV10-3; D is possibly TRBD1 (6 bases). The CDR3 spans 14 residues. V was cut by 4 bases and J by 3 bases, with 13 bases left in between. Germline V gene lookup returns CDR1 ENHRY and CDR2 SYGVKD. The CDR3: CAISGRGTDYEQYF. CDR3 bases: TGTGCCATCAGTGGCAGGGGAACCGACTACGAGCAGTACTTC.

The gene calls are TRBV6-6 and TRBJ1-2; D is possibly TRBD1 (5 bases). Trimming took 5 bases from V and 7 from J, leaving 17 bases between them. The CDR3 is 14 amino acids. The V gene's germline CDR1 is MNHNY and CDR2 SVGAGI (reference sequence). CDR3 region: CASSRGRVEAGYTF. CDR3 DNA: TGTGCCAGCAGTCGCGGCAGGGTGGAAGCTGGCTACACCTTC.

The chain recombines TRBV29-1 with TRBJ1-2; 8 bases line up with TRBD1. The V gene's germline CDR1 is SQVTM and CDR2 ANQGSEA. CDR3 length: 12 amino acids. Trimming removed 6 bases from V and 8 bases from J; junction bases left unmatched: 8. This CDR3 reads CSVMQGAGGYTF. CDR3 nucleotide sequence: TGCAGCGTGATGCAGGGGGCAGGAGGCTACACCTTC.

The rearrangement links TRBV5-1 to TRBJ2-2; possible D gene TRBD1, 5 bases. Germline CDR1 is SGHRS and CDR2 is YFSETQ. The CDR3 contains 14 residues. V lost 4 bases and J lost 4, with 11 bases in between. For the CDR3, the DNA is TGCGCCAGCAGCACAGGATGGGGCACCGGGGAGCTGTTTTTT. Its protein is CASSTGWGTGELFF.

As DNA, the CDR3 is TGTGCCAGCAGTGAATGGGGCGGCACAGATACGCAGTATTTT. Residues: CASSEWGGTDTQYF. The genes are TRBV2 and TRBJ2-3; a weak D match, TRBD1 (5 bases). The ends were cut back, 2 bases at V and 1 base at J, with 7 bases in the middle. Per germline, CDR1 SNHLY and CDR2 FYNNEI. The CDR3 consists of 14 residues.

V is TRBV13 and J is TRBJ1-1, with D possibly being TRBD1 (6 bases). Germline CDR1 PRHDT, CDR2 FYEKMQ (reference sequence). The CDR3 totals 14 residues. V shed 5 bases and J shed 3 bases, with 13 bases lying between them. CDR3 sequence reads: CASSRLRGDTEAFF. Here the CDR3 DNA reads TGTGCCAGCAGCCGATTAAGGGGGGACACTGAAGCTTTCTTT.

The rearrangement links TRBV9 to TRBJ2-1; possible D gene TRBD1, 6 bases. The CDR3 extends over 16 amino acids. Germline CDR1 SGDLS, CDR2 YYNGEE. V lost 5 bases and J 6 bases, leaving 21 bases between the germline ends. DNA of the CDR3: TGTGCCAGCAGACCCTTGGGGGCCGGATCCCTCAATGAGCAGTTCTTC. This encodes CASRPLGAGSLNEQFF.

The chain uses TRBV28 and TRBJ1-2, with D hard to call. Germline assignment: CDR1 MDHEN and CDR2 SYDVKM. The CDR3 covers 17 residues. Trimming stripped 3 bases from V and 4 bases from J, with 21 bases between. The CDR3: CASSFQEPPAGPYGYTF. The DNA for the CDR3 is TGTGCCAGCAGTTTCCAAGAACCCCCCGCAGGCCCCTATGGCTACACCTTC.

The rearrangement joins TRBV5-1 to TRBJ2-1; D might be TRBD1 or TRBD2, each matching 6 bases. The germline CDR1 and CDR2 sequences are SGHRS and YFSETQ. V was cut by 0 bases and J by 9 bases, with 16 bases left in between. The CDR3 runs 15 residues. This CDR3 reads CASSLDGGQRVEQFF. For the CDR3, the DNA is TGCGCCAGCAGCTTGGATGGGGGGCAGCGGGTTGAGCAGTTCTTC.